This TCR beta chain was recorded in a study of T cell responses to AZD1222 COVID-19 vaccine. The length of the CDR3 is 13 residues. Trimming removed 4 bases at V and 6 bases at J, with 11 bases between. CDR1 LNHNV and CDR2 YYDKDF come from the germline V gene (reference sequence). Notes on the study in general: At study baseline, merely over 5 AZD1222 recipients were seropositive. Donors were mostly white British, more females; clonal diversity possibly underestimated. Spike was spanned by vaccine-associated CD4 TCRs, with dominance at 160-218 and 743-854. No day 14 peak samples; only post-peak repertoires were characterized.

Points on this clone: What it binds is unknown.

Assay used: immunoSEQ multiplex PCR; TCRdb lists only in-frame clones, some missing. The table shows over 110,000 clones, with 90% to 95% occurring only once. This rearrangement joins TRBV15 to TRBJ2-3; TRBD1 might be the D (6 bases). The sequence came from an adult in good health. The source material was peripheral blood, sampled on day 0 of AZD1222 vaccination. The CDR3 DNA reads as TGTGCCACCAGCAAAATAACAGGGGATACGCAGTATTTT. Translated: CATSKITGDTQYF.